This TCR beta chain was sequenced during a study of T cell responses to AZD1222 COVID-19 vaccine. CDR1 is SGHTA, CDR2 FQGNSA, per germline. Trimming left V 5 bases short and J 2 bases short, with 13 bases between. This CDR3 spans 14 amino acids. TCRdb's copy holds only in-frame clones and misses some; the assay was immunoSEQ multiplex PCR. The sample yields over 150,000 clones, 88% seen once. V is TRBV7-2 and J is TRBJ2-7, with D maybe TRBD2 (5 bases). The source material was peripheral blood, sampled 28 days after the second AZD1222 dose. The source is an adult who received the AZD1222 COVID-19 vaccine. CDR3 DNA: TGTGCCAGCAGCCGGGAAGACGGGCCCTACGAGCAGTACTTC. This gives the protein CASSREDGPYEQYF.